Below, 10 T cell receptor beta chains from the same sample are listed, as sequenced in a study of regulatory T cells in long-lasting Graves disease. Stated time point: newly diagnosed GD, antithyroid drugs for less than 3 months. After RNA was extracted from PBMCs, the TCR library was made from it. HTBI primers from iRepertoire and Arm-PCR of CDR3 regions yielded the TCR beta libraries. MiXCR was run by TCRdb on the multiplex PCR reads, yielding one entry per CDR3 protein. This sample yields roughly 420,000 distinct CDR3 sequences, of which about 15% are seen a single time; approximately 19% belongs to the top ten. This sample also belongs to another study, concerning T cells in Graves' hyperthyroidism and ophthalmopathy.

Material: peripheral blood mononuclear cells (PBMCs), obtained at new diagnosis, from a patient treated with antithyroid drugs. The receptors derive from a woman between 50 and 59 years old with Graves disease.

This clonotype was seen many times. This rearrangement joins TRBV5-1 to TRBJ2-1; 9 bases line up with TRBD2. CDR3 length: 15 amino acids. J gave up 6 bases and V 2 bases, and 6 bases lay outside the gene matches. In germline, CDR1 is SGHRS, CDR2 YFSETQ. The CDR3 spells CASSFTSGFPNEQFF. The DNA for the CDR3 is TGCGCCAGCAGCTTCACTAGCGGGTTCCCCAATGAGCAGTTCTTC. The entire variable domain, with the rest obtained from reference TRBV5-1 and TRBJ2-1, is as follows: KAGVTQTPRYLIKTRGQQVTLSCSPISGHRSVSWYQQTPGQGLQFLFEYFSETQRNKGNFPGRFSGRQFSNSRSEMNVSTLELGDSALYLCASSFTSGFPNEQFFGPGTRLTVL.

Concerning this clonotype: An end of the junction differs from the germline gene, which may be a read error. This chain connects TRBV20-1 to TRBJ1-1; a possible D gene is TRBD1 (5 bases). Germline-derived CDR1 and CDR2 are DFQATT and SNEGSKA (reference sequence). The CDR3 sequence is 13 residues long. CDR3 region: CSVTTGRNTDAFF. The DNA for the CDR3 is TGCAGTGTAACCACGGGGCGGAACACTGACGCTTTCTTT.

The V call is TRBV19, the J call TRBJ2-3, with 7 bases fitting TRBD2. The CDR3 sequence is 14 residues long. J gave up 4 bases and V 6 bases, and 7 bases lay outside the gene matches. The germline V gene encodes CDR1 LNHDA and CDR2 SQIVND (reference sequence). The DNA of the CDR3 is TGTGCCAGTAGAATAAGCGGGATACCAGATACGCAGTATTTT. Protein sequence: CASRISGIPDTQYF.

The chain combines TRBV6-1 with TRBJ2-2, with 9 bases matching TRBD1. This CDR3 has 15 residues. V shed 6 bases and J 6 bases; nucleotides not matched to a gene: 8. Per germline, CDR1 MNHNS and CDR2 SASEGT. The CDR3 spells CASRKGQGGAGELFF. The CDR3 region has the DNA TGTGCCAGCAGAAAGGGACAGGGCGGTGCCGGGGAGCTGTTTTTT.

The V gene is TRBV10-3, the J gene TRBJ2-7; D may correspond to TRBD1 or TRBD2 (5 bases each). Trimming cost V 6 bases and J 0 bases, with 9 bases left between them. This CDR3 region has 13 residues. Germline CDR1 ENHRY, CDR2 SYGVKD. CDR3 coding DNA: TGTGCCATCAGCGGGGCCAGCTCCTACGAGCAGTACTTC. Protein: CAISGASSYEQYF.

Many counts were recorded for this clonotype. The chain couples TRBV7-9 to TRBJ2-7; no reliable D call. Looked up from germline, CDR1 is SEHNR and CDR2 is FQNEAQ (reference sequence). Trimming took off 1 base at V and 7 bases at J, with 8 bases between the two ends. The CDR3 is made up of 12 amino acids. The CDR3 spells CASSLERGEQYF. In DNA form, the CDR3 reads TGTGCCAGCAGCTTAGAGCGTGGGGAGCAGTACTTC. Combining the CDR3 with reference TRBV7-9 and TRBJ2-7 gives the whole variable domain DTGVSQNPRHKITKRGQNVTFRCDPISEHNRLYWYRQTLGQGPEFLTYFQNEAQLEKSRLLSDRFSAERPKGSFSTLEIQRTEQGDSAMYLCASSLERGEQYFGPGTRLTVT.

This clonotype was observed at least ten times. The chain employs TRBV12-3 or TRBV12-4 and TRBJ1-2; TRBD1 matches at 7 bases. J was trimmed by 4 bases and V by 5 bases; bases with no gene match: 7. CDR3 size: 14 residues. CDR3 residues: CASSNGGGSYGYTF. The CDR3 coding sequence is TGTGCCAGCAGTAATGGAGGGGGCTCCTATGGCTACACCTTC.

This clonotype has just a few counts. V usage is TRBV27 and J usage is TRBJ1-6; D unresolved. The germline gives CDR1 MNHEY, CDR2 SMNVEV (reference sequence). Between the trimmed V and J ends, which lost 3 bases and 2 bases, there was a span of 8 bases. The CDR3 covers 15 residues. The CDR3 DNA reads as TGTGCCAGCAGTTTCCAGGCCCCCTATAATTCACCCCTCCACTTT. It specifies CASSFQAPYNSPLHF.

In its sample, this clonotype was seen a few times. The rearrangement links TRBV19 to TRBJ2-1; 8 bases agree with TRBD2. Looked up from germline, CDR1 is LNHDA and CDR2 is SQIVND (reference sequence). With 3 bases clipped from V and 9 bases from J, the junction kept 10 bases outside the gene matches. This CDR3 has 15 residues. The CDR3 is CASSMDSAGASEQFF. CDR3 bases: TGTGCCAGTAGTATGGACTCAGCGGGAGCGAGTGAGCAGTTCTTC.

The gene calls are TRBV6-9 and TRBJ1-4, with 12 positions matching TRBD1. Per the germline V gene, CDR1 is MNHGY and CDR2 is SVAAGI. V was clipped by 4 bases and J by 14 bases; unmatched bases: 14. The CDR3 totals 16 residues. CDR3 residues: CASSLTAPGTGGDLFF. CDR3 nucleotides: TGTGCCAGCAGTTTAACCGCCCCCGGGACAGGGGGCGATCTGTTTTTT.